Listed below are T cell receptor beta chains from one sample, sequenced in a study of regulatory T cells in long-lasting Graves disease. TCRdb re-derived calls from the multiplex PCR reads in MiXCR, one entry per CDR3 protein. The sample lists hundreds of thousands of distinct CDR3 sequences; about 13% were seen once. The same data also went into a second study, on T cells in Graves' hyperthyroidism and ophthalmopathy.

The sample in question was peripheral blood mononuclear cells (PBMCs), obtained at new diagnosis, from a patient treated with antithyroid drugs. The receptors were sampled from a man younger than 45 with Graves disease. Both conserved end residues are part of each CDR3. D genes are given only for firm matches. Some rows have no size entry. The others give once, few or many, or a class for an expanded clone.

clone size,D gene,V gene,J gene,CDR3 protein,CDR3 DNA
many,-,TRBV12-3/TRBV12-4,TRBJ1-3,CASAPGPGNTIYF,TGTGCCAGCGCCCCCGGGCCTGGAAACACCATATATTTT
-,-,TRBV30,TRBJ2-2,CAWTVPSGSGTGELFF,TGTGCCTGGACCGTACCCTCCGGGAGTGGCACCGGGGAGCTGTTTTTT
many,TRBD2,TRBV7-2,TRBJ2-5,CASSISGSVGQETQYF,TGTGCCAGCAGCATAAGCGGGAGTGTGGGACAAGAGACCCAGTACTTC
few,-,TRBV7-2,TRBJ1-1,CASSLKGVAFF,TGTGCCAGCAGCTTAAAGGGCGTAGCTTTCTTT
many,TRBD2,TRBV5-1,TRBJ2-1,CASTRTSGRADEQFF,TGCGCCAGTACACGGACTAGCGGGAGGGCCGATGAGCAGTTCTTC
many,-,TRBV3-1,TRBJ2-7,CASRQEGPRYEQYF,TGTGCCAGCAGACAAGAGGGGCCTCGCTACGAGCAGTACTTC
many,TRBD2,TRBV12-3/TRBV12-4,TRBJ2-5,CASSPRVAGGETQYF,TGTGCCAGCAGTCCCAGGGTAGCGGGAGGTGAGACCCAGTACTTC
-,-,TRBV27,TRBJ2-5,CASSQDQWKGFTQYF,TGTGCCAGCAGCCAAGATCAATGGAAAGGGTTTACCCAGTACTTC
-,-,TRBV20-1,TRBJ2-1,CSAPLLGFRDEQFF,TGCAGCGCCCCTCTCTTGGGGTTTAGGGATGAGCAGTTCTTC
few,TRBD1,TRBV27,TRBJ1-1,CASSQTSGTVNTEAFF,TGTGCCAGCAGTCAAACATCCGGGACAGTGAACACTGAAGCTTTCTTT
-,TRBD1,TRBV29-1,TRBJ2-7,CSATGGFSYEQYF,TGCAGCGCAACAGGGGGCTTTTCCTACGAGCAGTACTTC
-,TRBD2,TRBV4-2,TRBJ2-1,CASSQVGTSGYNEQFF,TGTGCCAGCAGCCAAGTGGGGACTAGCGGATACAATGAGCAGTTCTTC
-,-,TRBV5-4,TRBJ1-2,CASSWDIQNYGYTF,TGTGCCAGCAGCTGGGACATTCAGAACTATGGCTACACCTTC
many,-,TRBV7-9,TRBJ2-7,CASSSWTPQSYEQYF,TGTGCCAGCAGCTCATGGACACCCCAATCCTACGAGCAGTACTTC
many,TRBD2,TRBV12-3/TRBV12-4,TRBJ2-1,CASRLHRLAGVMNEQFF,TGTGCCAGCAGGCTCCATCGACTAGCGGGAGTAATGAATGAGCAGTTCTTC
many,TRBD2,TRBV12-3/TRBV12-4,TRBJ2-5,CASRPTTSTIKEETQYF,TGTGCCAGCAGACCTACGACTAGCACCATCAAAGAAGAGACCCAGTACTTC
-,TRBD2,TRBV6-1,TRBJ2-5,CASSDPGLAGVTPETQYF,TGTGCCAGCAGCGATCCGGGACTAGCGGGAGTAACACCGGAGACCCAGTACTTC
many,TRBD2,TRBV7-8,TRBJ2-3,CASSPTRGGDTQYF,TGTGCCAGCAGCCCTACTAGGGGAGGGGATACGCAGTATTTT
many,-,TRBV7-9,TRBJ1-1,CASSLEGQKDTEAFF,TGTGCCAGCAGCTTAGAAGGTCAGAAAGACACTGAAGCTTTCTTT
-,TRBD2,TRBV20-1,TRBJ2-1,CSAREGPSSGRLVGSYNEQFF,TGCAGTGCTAGAGAAGGTCCTTCTAGCGGGAGATTGGTAGGGTCCTACAATGAGCAGTTCTTC
many,TRBD2,TRBV28,TRBJ2-1,CASSPPSGTSYNEQFF,TGTGCCAGCAGTCCGCCAAGCGGGACCTCCTACAATGAGCAGTTCTTC
many,-,TRBV18,TRBJ2-7,CASSPPGLPYEQYF,TGTGCCAGCAGCCCCCCGGGGCTACCCTACGAGCAGTACTTC
many,-,TRBV20-1,TRBJ2-1,CSARPPFASNEQFF,TGCAGTGCTAGACCCCCCTTCGCGAGCAATGAGCAGTTCTTC
many,TRBD2,TRBV7-9,TRBJ2-3,CASSLITGGLTDTQYF,TGTGCCAGCAGCTTAATTACGGGAGGCCTCACAGATACGCAGTATTTT
many,-,TRBV3-1,TRBJ1-5,CASSLPFPGGSNQPQHF,TGTGCCAGCAGCCTTCCGTTCCCGGGGGGTAGCAATCAGCCCCAGCATTTT
few,TRBD2,TRBV20-1,TRBJ2-7,CSAWTSGRSEQYF,TGCAGTGCCTGGACTAGCGGGAGGAGCGAGCAGTACTTC
many,-,TRBV19,TRBJ1-5,CASRPGVNQPQHF,TGTGCCAGCCGTCCAGGTGTCAATCAGCCCCAGCATTTT
many,-,TRBV5-1,TRBJ1-1,CASSLGWGNEAFF,TGCGCCAGCAGCTTGGGTTGGGGGAATGAAGCTTTCTTT
few,-,TRBV10-3,TRBJ2-7,CATQEGLSYEQYF,TGTGCCACGCAGGAAGGGTTATCCTACGAGCAGTACTTC
-,-,TRBV12-3/TRBV12-4,TRBJ2-6,CASRPTSSGANVLTF,TGTGCCAGCAGACCGACCTCCTCTGGGGCCAACGTCCTGACTTTC
few,-,TRBV7-9,TRBJ2-7,CASRHPSTYEQYF,TGTGCCAGCAGGCATCCCTCGACCTACGAGCAGTACTTC
many,-,TRBV20-1,TRBJ2-5,CSAATGWQETQYF,TGCAGTGCTGCGACAGGATGGCAAGAGACCCAGTACTTC
-,-,TRBV5-1,TRBJ2-1,CASSWGVKRVYHNEQFF,TGCGCCAGCAGCTGGGGGGTAAAGCGCGTGTACCACAATGAGCAGTTCTTC
many,-,TRBV7-2,TRBJ2-1,CASSLTQGGYNEQFF,TGTGCCAGCAGCTTAACCCAGGGCGGCTACAATGAGCAGTTCTTC
-,-,TRBV27,TRBJ2-7,CASTTFLGQNSYEQYF,TGTGCCAGCACAACGTTCCTGGGGCAGAACTCCTACGAGCAGTACTTC
many,-,TRBV2,TRBJ2-1,CASGLPSSTEQFF,TGTGCCTCGGGACTCCCTTCTAGTACGGAGCAGTTCTTC
many,-,TRBV6-1,TRBJ2-5,CASREQRPGETQYF,TGTGCCAGCAGAGAACAGCGCCCGGGTGAGACCCAGTACTTC
many,-,TRBV7-9,TRBJ1-1,CASSLWAAKNTEAFF,TGTGCCAGCAGCTTATGGGCAGCGAAGAACACTGAAGCTTTCTTT
many,TRBD1,TRBV5-1,TRBJ1-6,CASSLDGTGWNSPLHF,TGCGCCAGCAGCTTGGACGGGACAGGTTGGAATTCACCCCTCCACTTT
many,-,TRBV28,TRBJ2-2,CASSLRFVEPTGELFF,TGTGCCAGCAGTTTAAGATTTGTCGAGCCCACCGGGGAGCTGTTTTTT
few,-,TRBV5-1,TRBJ2-7,CASSLTRPLSEQYF,TGCGCCAGCAGCTTGACAAGGCCCTTAAGCGAGCAGTACTTC
-,TRBD2,TRBV4-1,TRBJ2-1,CASSQAASGIYEQFF,TGCGCCAGCAGCCAAGCTGCTAGCGGGATATATGAGCAGTTCTTC
many,-,TRBV19,TRBJ2-1,CASSIASYNEQFF,TGTGCCAGTAGTATCGCAAGCTACAATGAGCAGTTCTTC
few,-,TRBV7-2,TRBJ2-3,CASRTGRVTDTQYF,TGTGCCAGCAGGACAGGGAGGGTCACAGATACGCAGTATTTT
many,-,TRBV10-1,TRBJ2-5,CASSPGQSQETQYF,TGCGCCAGCAGCCCTGGACAGTCACAAGAGACCCAGTACTTC
many,TRBD2,TRBV24-1,TRBJ2-1,CATSVSGRAGYNEQFF,TGTGCCACCAGCGTTAGCGGGAGGGCCGGGTACAATGAGCAGTTCTTC
many,-,TRBV20-1,TRBJ1-6,CSARALQVSSPLHF,TGCAGTGCTAGAGCTCTACAGGTTTCTTCACCCCTCCACTTT
-,-,TRBV4-1,TRBJ1-5,CARSVVSDGQPQHF,TGCGCCAGAAGCGTGGTATCGGACGGTCAGCCCCAGCATTTT
-,TRBD2,TRBV6-1,TRBJ2-7,CASTNLGTSGKEQYF,TGTGCCAGCACTAATCTAGGGACTAGCGGGAAGGAGCAGTACTTC
few,-,TRBV27,TRBJ1-1,CASRTAGWAFF,TGTGCCAGCAGAACAGCGGGCTGGGCTTTCTTT
-,-,TRBV10-3,TRBJ2-7,CAISDRALSGPISYEQYF,TGTGCCATCAGTGACCGAGCGCTCTCAGGCCCCATCTCCTACGAGCAGTACTTC
-,TRBD2,TRBV5-1,TRBJ2-4,CASSLGGGIQYF,TGCGCCAGCAGCTTGGGGGGGGGCATTCAGTACTTC
many,-,TRBV28,TRBJ2-1,CASSSDSLYNEQFF,TGTGCCAGCAGTTCGGATTCCTTGTACAATGAGCAGTTCTTC
-,-,TRBV19,TRBJ2-3,CASSVRGKSTDTRYF,TGTGCCAGTAGTGTTCGCGGGAAAAGCACAGATACGCGGTATTTT
few,-,TRBV4-1,TRBJ2-7,CASSQGGAAEQYF,TGCGCCAGCAGCCAAGGCGGAGCGGCCGAGCAGTACTTC
many,-,TRBV30,TRBJ2-2,CAWSVLSNTGELFF,TGTGCCTGGAGTGTACTCTCCAACACCGGGGAGCTGTTTTTT
many,-,TRBV30,TRBJ2-7,CAWSFRVFGEQYF,TGTGCCTGGAGCTTCAGGGTTTTCGGGGAGCAGTACTTC
many,TRBD2,TRBV20-1,TRBJ2-7,CSAGGLAGGTYEQYF,TGCAGTGCTGGGGGTCTAGCGGGAGGGACCTACGAGCAGTACTTC